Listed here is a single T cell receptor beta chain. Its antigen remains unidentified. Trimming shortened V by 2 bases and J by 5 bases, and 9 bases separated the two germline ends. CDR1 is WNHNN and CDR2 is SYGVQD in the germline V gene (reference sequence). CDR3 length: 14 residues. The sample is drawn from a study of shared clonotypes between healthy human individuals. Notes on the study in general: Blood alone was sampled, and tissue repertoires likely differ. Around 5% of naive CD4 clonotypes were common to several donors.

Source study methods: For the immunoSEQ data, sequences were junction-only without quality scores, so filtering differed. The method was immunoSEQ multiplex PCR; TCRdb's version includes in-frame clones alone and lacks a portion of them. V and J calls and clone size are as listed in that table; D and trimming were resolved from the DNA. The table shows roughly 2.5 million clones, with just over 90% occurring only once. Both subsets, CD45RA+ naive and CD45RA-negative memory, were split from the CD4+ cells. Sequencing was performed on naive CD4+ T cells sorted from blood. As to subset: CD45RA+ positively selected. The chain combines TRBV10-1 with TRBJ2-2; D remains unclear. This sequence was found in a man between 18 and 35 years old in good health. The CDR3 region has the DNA TGCGCCAGCAGTGAGAGGGTGACGACCGGGGAGCTGTTTTTT. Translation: CASSERVTTGELFF.